The rows below give T cell receptor beta chains drawn from one sample of a study of early stage breast cancer tumors. Measured with immunoSEQ multiplex PCR; TCRdb has only the in-frame clones, and not every one. Of approximately 7,400 clones listed, approximately 65% were seen once; the top ten hold more than 6.5%. The material sequenced was breast tumor tissue. The receptors originated from a person aged 65 to 85 with breast cancer. Both conserved end residues are part of each CDR3. The D gene is left open where the match is weak. Clone sizes are given selectively: once, few, many, or a class where the clone is expanded.

d_gene: .
v_gene: TRBV23-1
abundance: .
j_gene: TRBJ2-7
CDR3aa: CASSQLVSPYEQYF
CDR3nt: TGCGCCAGCAGTCAACTTGTGTCCCCCTACGAGCAGTACTTC

d_gene: .
v_gene: TRBV7-9
abundance: .
j_gene: TRBJ1-2
CDR3aa: CASSLERQGNGYTF
CDR3nt: TGTGCCAGCAGCTTAGAAAGGCAGGGGAACGGCTACACCTTC

d_gene: .
v_gene: TRBV9
abundance: few
j_gene: TRBJ1-6
CDR3aa: CASSVAVQGHNSPLHF
CDR3nt: TGTGCCAGCAGCGTAGCCGTACAGGGCCATAATTCACCCCTCCACTTT

d_gene: .
v_gene: TRBV28
abundance: .
j_gene: TRBJ2-7
CDR3aa: CASSLKGVYEQYF
CDR3nt: TGTGCCAGCAGTTTAAAGGGGGTATACGAGCAGTACTTC

d_gene: .
v_gene: TRBV7-9
abundance: medium-sized
j_gene: TRBJ2-7
CDR3aa: CASSQEVYEQYF
CDR3nt: TGTGCCAGCAGCCAAGAGGTGTACGAGCAGTACTTC

d_gene: .
v_gene: TRBV23-1
abundance: .
j_gene: TRBJ2-6
CDR3aa: CASSQSPVLSGANVLTF
CDR3nt: TGCGCTAGCAGTCAATCCCCCGTCCTTTCTGGGGCCAACGTCCTGACTTTC

d_gene: TRBD1
v_gene: TRBV6-1
abundance: .
j_gene: TRBJ2-1
CDR3aa: CASSGRQGSYNEQFF
CDR3nt: TGTGCCAGCAGTGGGCGACAGGGCTCCTACAATGAGCAGTTCTTC

d_gene: TRBD1
v_gene: TRBV5-4
abundance: .
j_gene: TRBJ2-5
CDR3aa: CASSLKGAGETQYF
CDR3nt: TGTGCCAGCAGCTTGAAGGGGGCAGGGGAGACCCAGTACTTC

d_gene: TRBD1
v_gene: TRBV30
abundance: once
j_gene: TRBJ2-7
CDR3aa: CAWSARGSPRQYF
CDR3nt: TGTGCCTGGAGTGCCAGGGGGTCCCCTCGGCAGTACTTC

d_gene: .
v_gene: TRBV5-1
abundance: .
j_gene: TRBJ1-6
CDR3aa: CASSLGGDNSPLHF
CDR3nt: TGCGCCAGCAGCTTGGGGGGGGATAATTCACCCCTCCACTTT

d_gene: .
v_gene: TRBV1
abundance: .
j_gene: TRBJ1-5
CDR3aa: CTSSQESHDNRDYSNQPQHF
CDR3nt: TGCACCAGCAGCCAAGAATCCCACGACAATAGAGATTATAGCAATCAGCCCCAGCATTTT

d_gene: .
v_gene: TRBV18
abundance: medium-sized
j_gene: TRBJ1-3
CDR3aa: CASSPSAGYAGNTIYF
CDR3nt: TGTGCCAGCTCACCAAGCGCAGGGTACGCTGGAAACACCATATATTTT

d_gene: .
v_gene: TRBV9
abundance: .
j_gene: TRBJ1-1
CDR3aa: CASSVEGLTEAFF
CDR3nt: TGTGCCAGCAGCGTAGAAGGACTGACTGAAGCTTTCTTT

d_gene: .
v_gene: TRBV23-1
abundance: medium-sized
j_gene: TRBJ1-2
CDR3aa: CASSPSGPTENYGYTF
CDR3nt: TGCGCCAGCAGTCCAAGCGGCCCTACTGAAAACTATGGCTACACCTTC

d_gene: .
v_gene: TRBV6-5
abundance: .
j_gene: TRBJ1-1
CDR3aa: CASSYSNVQEAFF
CDR3nt: TGTGCCAGCAGTTACTCGAATGTACAGGAAGCTTTCTTT

d_gene: .
v_gene: TRBV6-5
abundance: .
j_gene: TRBJ1-6
CDR3aa: CASSYFRDRSGSPLHF
CDR3nt: TGTGCCAGCAGTTACTTCCGCGACAGGTCCGGTTCACCCCTCCACTTT